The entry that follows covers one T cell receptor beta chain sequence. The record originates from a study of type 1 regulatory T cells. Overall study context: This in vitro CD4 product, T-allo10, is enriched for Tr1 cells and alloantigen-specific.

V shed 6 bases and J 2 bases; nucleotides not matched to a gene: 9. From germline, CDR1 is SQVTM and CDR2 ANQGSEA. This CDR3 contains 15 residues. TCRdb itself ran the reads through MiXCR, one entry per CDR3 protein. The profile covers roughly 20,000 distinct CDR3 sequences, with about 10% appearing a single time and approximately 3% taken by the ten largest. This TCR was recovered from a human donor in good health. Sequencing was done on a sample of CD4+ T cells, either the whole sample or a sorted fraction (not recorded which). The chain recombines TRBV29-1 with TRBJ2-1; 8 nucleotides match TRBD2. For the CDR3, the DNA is TGCAGCGTGGGATTCGTAGCGGGAACCTACAATGAGCAGTTCTTC. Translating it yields CSVGFVAGTYNEQFF.